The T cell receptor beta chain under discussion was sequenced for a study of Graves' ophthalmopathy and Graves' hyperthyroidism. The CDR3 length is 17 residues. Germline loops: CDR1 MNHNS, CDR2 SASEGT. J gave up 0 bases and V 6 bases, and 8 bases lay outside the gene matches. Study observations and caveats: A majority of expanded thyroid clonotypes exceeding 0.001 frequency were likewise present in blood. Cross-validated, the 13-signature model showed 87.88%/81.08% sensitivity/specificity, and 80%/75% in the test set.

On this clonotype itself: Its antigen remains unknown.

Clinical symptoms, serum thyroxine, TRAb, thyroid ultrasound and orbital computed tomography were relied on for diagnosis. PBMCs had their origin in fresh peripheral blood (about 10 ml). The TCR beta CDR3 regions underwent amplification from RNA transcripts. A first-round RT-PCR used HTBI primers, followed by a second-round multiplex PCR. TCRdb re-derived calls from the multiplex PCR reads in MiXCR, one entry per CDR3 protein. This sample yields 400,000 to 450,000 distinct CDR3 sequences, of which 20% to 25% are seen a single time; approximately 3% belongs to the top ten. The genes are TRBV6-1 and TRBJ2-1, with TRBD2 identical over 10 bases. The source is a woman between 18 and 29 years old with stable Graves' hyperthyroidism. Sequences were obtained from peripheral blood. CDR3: CASRTSGSRSSYNEQFF. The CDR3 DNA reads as TGTGCCAGCAGGACTAGCGGGTCCAGGAGCTCCTACAATGAGCAGTTCTTC.